This TCR beta chain was retrieved from a study of human T cells and chemical hapten exposure. Overall study context: The study enrolled mostly female patients with alopecia areata, totalis or universalis. General study results and limits: TCRs at a frequency above 1 in 1000 stayed unchanged with DPC sensitization. Significantly greater numbers of large CDR3 similarity clusters came from expanded TCRs than from controls.

The germline CDR1 and CDR2 sequences are DFQATT and SNEGSKA (reference sequence). The CDR3 extends over 13 amino acids. With 4 bases clipped from V and 6 bases from J, the junction kept 8 bases outside the gene matches. The authors' processing: A typical sample had 75,000 to 100,000 TCRs, with roughly 23,224 to 700,000 overall. TCRdb processed the RACE reads anew with MiXCR; each CDR3 protein has one entry. TCRdb assigned the V and J calls; the authors' analysis was not used. The sample has under 450,000 distinct CDR3 sequences; about 4.8% are singletons. For this clonotype: Its antigen is unknown.

Described time point: patch test 1, 2 weeks after DPC sensitization. Treatment reported: therapeutic diphenylcyclopropenone sensitization with weekly scalp DPC. This sequence originates from a woman aged 50 to 60 with alopecia areata. Some clones in this sample may be carry-over from other donors' samples. Sequencing was performed on whole blood, taken in connection with sensitization to the hapten diphenylcyclopropenone (DPC). The gene calls are TRBV20-1 and TRBJ2-7; 8 positions match TRBD2. CDR3 in DNA: TGCAGTGCTACGGTGAGCGGGAGTAGCGAGCAGTACTTC. Translated: CSATVSGSSEQYF.